This note documents a single TCR beta chain sequence. This record comes from a study of OX40 agonist ivuxolimab in advanced cancers. Study at large: Dose-escalation cases comprised hepatocellular carcinoma, melanoma, renal cell or head and neck cancer. A male proportion of about 80% was recorded, with mean age approximately 57 years and range about 20 to 79.

Anyone with autoimmune disease history or systemic immunosuppression was excluded. CDR1 and CDR2 (germline): MNHNY, SVGAGI (reference sequence). CDR3 length: 12 amino acids. Trimming removed 8 bases at V and 0 bases at J, with 8 bases between. The data were produced by immunoSEQ multiplex PCR, yet TCRdb's version contains in-frame clones alone and is incomplete. This sample has roughly 80,000 clones, with around 83% found just once. The starting material was CD4+ or CD8+ T cells sorted from blood, obtained in a trial of the OX40 agonist ivuxolimab. The source of this sequence is an adult with an advanced solid tumor such as melanoma, head and neck, liver or kidney cancer. The chain carries TRBV6-6 and TRBJ2-7; TRBD2 might be the D (5 bases). DNA for the CDR3: TGTGCCAGCGCGGGCACCTCCTACGAGCAGTACTTC. Translating it yields CASAGTSYEQYF.